This TCR beta chain came from a study of early T cells in non-severe SARS-CoV-2 infection. In TCRdb, the 5' RACE reads were re-called with MiXCR into one record per CDR3 protein. This table has about 100,000 distinct CDR3 sequences, about 13% appearing once. Germline loops: CDR1 MDHEN, CDR2 SYDVKM. CDR3 length equals 11 residues. The ends were cut back, 3 bases at V and 7 bases at J, with 6 bases in the middle. This clonotype was seen a few times. Sample: whole blood. The rearrangement joins TRBV28 to TRBJ1-1; no definite D call. This TCR was recovered from an adult who was a healthcare worker with PCR-confirmed SARS-CoV-2 infection or an uninfected control (not recorded which). The CDR3 is CASSLGDEAFF. Here the CDR3 DNA reads TGTGCCAGCAGTTTGGGCGATGAAGCTTTCTTT.